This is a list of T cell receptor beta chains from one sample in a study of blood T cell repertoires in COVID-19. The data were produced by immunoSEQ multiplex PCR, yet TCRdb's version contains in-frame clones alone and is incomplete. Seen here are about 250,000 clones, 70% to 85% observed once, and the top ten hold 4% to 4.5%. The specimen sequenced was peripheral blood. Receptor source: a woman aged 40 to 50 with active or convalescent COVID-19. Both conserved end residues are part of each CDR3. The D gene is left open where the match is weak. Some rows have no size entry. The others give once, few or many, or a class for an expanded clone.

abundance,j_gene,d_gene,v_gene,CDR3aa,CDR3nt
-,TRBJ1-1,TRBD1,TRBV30,CAWVTGEDAEAFF,TGTGCCTGGGTGACAGGGGAAGATGCTGAAGCTTTCTTT
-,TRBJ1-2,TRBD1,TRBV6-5,CASFGTALSYGYTF,TGTGCCAGCTTCGGGACAGCTCTCTCCTATGGCTACACCTTC
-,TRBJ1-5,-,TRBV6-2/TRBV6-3,CASSWGHPSNQPQHF,TGTGCCAGCAGTTGGGGACACCCAAGCAATCAGCCCCAGCATTTT
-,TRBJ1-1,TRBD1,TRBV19,CASSIGRGYWNTEAFF,TGTGCCAGTAGTATCGGCAGGGGGTATTGGAACACTGAAGCTTTCTTT
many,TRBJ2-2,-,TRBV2,CASSEVDYAGELFF,TGTGCCAGCAGTGAAGTTGACTACGCCGGGGAGCTGTTTTTT
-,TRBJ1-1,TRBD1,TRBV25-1,CGTGGAGTEAFF,TGTGGTACAGGGGGCGCCGGAACTGAAGCTTTCTTT
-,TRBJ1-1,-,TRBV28,CASSGLGRTEAFF,TGTGCCAGCAGCGGACTGGGGAGGACTGAAGCTTTCTTT
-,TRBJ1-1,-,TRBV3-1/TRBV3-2,CASSFRTGTEAFF,TGTGCCAGCAGCTTTAGGACGGGAACTGAAGCTTTCTTT
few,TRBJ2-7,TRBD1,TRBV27,CASVRGREQYF,TGTGCCAGCGTGAGGGGGCGTGAGCAGTACTTC
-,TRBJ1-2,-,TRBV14,CASSQDRALNYGYTF,TGTGCCAGCAGCCAAGACAGGGCTCTGAACTATGGCTACACCTTC
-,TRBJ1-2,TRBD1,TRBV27,CASSSQGSGNYGYTF,TGTGCCAGCAGTTCACAGGGGTCCGGGAACTATGGCTACACCTTC
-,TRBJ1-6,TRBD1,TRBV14,CASSRDRGNSPLHF,TGTGCCAGCAGCCGGGACAGGGGTAATTCACCCCTCCACTTT
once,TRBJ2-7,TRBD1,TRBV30,CAWSEQGGEQYF,TGTGCCTGGAGTGAACAGGGGGGCGAGCAGTACTTC
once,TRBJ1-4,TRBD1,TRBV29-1,CSVAGQGGEKLFF,TGCAGCGTGGCGGGACAGGGTGGTGAAAAACTGTTTTTT
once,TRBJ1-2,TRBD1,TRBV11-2,CASSPTGVGGYTF,TGTGCCAGCAGCCCGACAGGGGTTGGGGGCTACACCTTC
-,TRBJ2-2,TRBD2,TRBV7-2,CASSFLASGANTGELFF,TGTGCCAGCAGCTTCCTCGCTAGCGGGGCGAACACCGGGGAGCTGTTTTTT
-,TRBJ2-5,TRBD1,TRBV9,CASSDRTGQETQYF,TGTGCCAGCAGCGACCGGACAGGACAAGAGACCCAGTACTTC
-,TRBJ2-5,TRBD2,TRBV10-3,CAISVGGSSPQYF,TGTGCCATCAGTGTCGGGGGGTCTTCGCCCCAGTACTTC
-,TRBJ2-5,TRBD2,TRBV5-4,CASSLPGGPESETQYF,TGTGCCAGCAGCTTACCGGGGGGGCCGGAATCAGAGACCCAGTACTTC
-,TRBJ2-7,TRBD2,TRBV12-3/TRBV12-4,CASSLRGGAEQYF,TGTGCCAGCAGTTTACGGGGAGGGGCCGAGCAGTACTTC
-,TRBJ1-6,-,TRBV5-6,CASSGKGGPYYNSPLHF,TGTGCCAGCAGCGGAAAGGGAGGGCCCTACTATAATTCACCCCTCCACTTT
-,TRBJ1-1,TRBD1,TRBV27,CASSPDRGRLNTEAFF,TGTGCCAGCAGTCCCGACAGGGGGAGACTAAACACTGAAGCTTTCTTT
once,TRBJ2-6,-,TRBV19,CASSSMRSGANVLTF,TGTGCCAGTAGTAGTATGCGATCTGGGGCCAACGTCCTGACTTTC
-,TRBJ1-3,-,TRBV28,CATSLGGTGNTIYF,TGTGCCACCTCCCTAGGGGGAACTGGAAACACCATATATTTT
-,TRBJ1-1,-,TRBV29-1,CSALKVSPEAFF,TGCAGCGCGTTAAAAGTTAGCCCTGAAGCTTTCTTT
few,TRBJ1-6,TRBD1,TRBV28,CASKDRAGNSPLHF,TGTGCCAGCAAGGACAGGGCGGGTAATTCACCCCTCCACTTT
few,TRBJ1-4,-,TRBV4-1,CASSQIGRTAGNEKLFF,TGCGCCAGCAGCCAAATTGGACGGACAGCGGGAAATGAAAAACTGTTTTTT
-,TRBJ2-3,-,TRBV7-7,CASSLGSGADTQYF,TGTGCTAGCAGCTTAGGATCAGGGGCAGATACGCAGTATTTT
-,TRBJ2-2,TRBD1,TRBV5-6,CASSPGTGANTGELFF,TGTGCCAGCAGCCCCGGGACAGGGGCGAACACCGGGGAGCTGTTTTTT
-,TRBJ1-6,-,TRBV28,CASSPGAAYNSPLHF,TGTGCCAGCAGCCCAGGGGCAGCCTATAATTCACCCCTCCACTTT
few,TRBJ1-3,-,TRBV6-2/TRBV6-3,CASSSQASGNTIYF,TGTGCCAGCAGTTCCCAGGCCTCTGGAAACACCATATATTTT
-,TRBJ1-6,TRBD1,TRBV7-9,CASGSGTGASPLHF,TGTGCCAGCGGATCCGGGACAGGGGCTTCACCCCTCCACTTT
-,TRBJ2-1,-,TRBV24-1,CATSDHRDNEQFF,TGTGCCACCAGTGATCACAGAGACAATGAGCAGTTCTTC
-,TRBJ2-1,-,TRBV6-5,CASRLASYNEQFF,TGTGCCAGCCGTCTGGCCAGCTACAATGAGCAGTTCTTC
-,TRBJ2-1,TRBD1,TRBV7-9,CASSGGTGAFSYNEQFF,TGTGCCAGCAGCGGCGGGACAGGCGCATTTTCCTACAATGAGCAGTTCTTC
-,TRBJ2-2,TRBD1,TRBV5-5,CASSPTGPGELFF,TGTGCCAGCAGCCCGACAGGGCCCGGGGAGCTGTTTTTT
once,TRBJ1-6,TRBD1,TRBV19,CASGDRGLSPLHF,TGTGCCAGTGGGGACAGGGGGCTTTCACCCCTCCACTTT
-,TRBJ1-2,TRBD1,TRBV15,CATSRGGTGYGYTF,TGTGCCACCAGCAGAGGGGGGACAGGGTATGGCTACACCTTC
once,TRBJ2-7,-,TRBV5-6,CASSAASTGIGSYEQYF,TGTGCCAGCAGCGCCGCCTCCACAGGGATAGGTTCCTACGAGCAGTACTTC
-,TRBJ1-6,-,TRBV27,CASSPTREYNSPLHF,TGTGCCAGCAGTCCCACCAGGGAATATAATTCACCCCTCCACTTT
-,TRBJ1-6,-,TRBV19,CASNLWSNDSPLHF,TGTGCCAGCAACCTCTGGAGTAACGATTCACCCCTCCACTTT
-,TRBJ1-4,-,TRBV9,CASSARTATEHNEKLFF,TGTGCCAGCAGCGCTAGGACAGCTACAGAACATAATGAAAAACTGTTTTTT
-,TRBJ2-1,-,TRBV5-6,CASRTQGIDEQFF,TGTGCCAGCAGGACTCAGGGTATCGATGAGCAGTTCTTC
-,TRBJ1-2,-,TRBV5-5,CASSRAAGFGYTF,TGTGCCAGCAGTCGAGCTGCAGGGTTTGGCTACACCTTC
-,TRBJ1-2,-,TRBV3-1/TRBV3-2,CASSQGRGYGYTF,TGTGCCAGCAGCCAAGGAAGGGGCTATGGCTACACCTTC
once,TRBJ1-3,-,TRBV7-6,CASSLVGRTSSGNTIYF,TGTGCCAGCAGCTTAGTCGGACGGACTAGCTCTGGAAACACCATATATTTT
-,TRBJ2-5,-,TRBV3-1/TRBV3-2,CASSQVRADGGETQYF,TGTGCCAGCAGCCAAGTTAGGGCGGATGGGGGGGAGACCCAGTACTTC
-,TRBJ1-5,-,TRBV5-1,CASSFRSNQPQHF,TGCGCCAGCAGCTTTAGAAGCAATCAGCCCCAGCATTTT
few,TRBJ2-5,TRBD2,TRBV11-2,CASSVKGLAGGETQYF,TGTGCCAGCAGCGTAAAGGGACTAGCGGGGGGTGAGACCCAGTACTTC
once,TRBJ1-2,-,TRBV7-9,CASSLGLEGYTF,TGTGCCAGCAGCTTAGGTCTGGAGGGCTACACCTTC
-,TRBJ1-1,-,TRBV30,CAWSVRQTNTEAFF,TGTGCCTGGAGTGTACGACAGACCAACACTGAAGCTTTCTTT
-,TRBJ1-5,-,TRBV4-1,CASSQDNGGYQPQHF,TGCGCCAGCAGCCAAGATAATGGGGGGTATCAGCCCCAGCATTTT
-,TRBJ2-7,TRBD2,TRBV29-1,CSVDATSGVIYEQYF,TGCAGCGTTGATGCCACTAGCGGGGTTATCTACGAGCAGTACTTC
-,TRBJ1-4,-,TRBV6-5,CASKAGSLNEKLFF,TGTGCCAGCAAAGCCGGGTCCCTAAATGAAAAACTGTTTTTT
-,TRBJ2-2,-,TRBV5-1,CASSLNGNTGELFF,TGCGCCAGCAGCTTGAACGGGAACACCGGGGAGCTGTTTTTT
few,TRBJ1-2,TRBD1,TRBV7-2,CASSQEQGARLGGYTF,TGTGCCAGCAGCCAAGAACAGGGGGCGCGGTTGGGTGGCTACACCTTC
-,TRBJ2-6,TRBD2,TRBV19,CASSIKRGTGANVLTF,TGTGCCAGTAGTATCAAGCGGGGCACTGGGGCCAACGTCCTGACTTTC
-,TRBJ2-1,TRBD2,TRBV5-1,CASSLDWLRGLHNEQFF,TGCGCCAGCAGCTTGGACTGGTTGCGGGGACTACACAATGAGCAGTTCTTC
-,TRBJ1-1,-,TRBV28,CASSRRGGRTEAFF,TGTGCCAGCAGCCGTCGGGGAGGGCGGACTGAAGCTTTCTTT